This T cell receptor beta chain was sequenced for a study of lymphopenia after photon versus proton radiotherapy. Study results and caveats: Oligoclonal CD8+ Temra expansion after nadir drove photon patients' diversity drop. Post-nadir TCR diversity decline inversely tracked overall survival among those who died. Only patients who died were analyzed for survival; proton advantage is unproven.

The V gene's germline CDR1 is GTSNPN and CDR2 SVGIG (reference sequence). The CDR3 is 12 amino acids. V lost 2 bases and J 7 bases, leaving 11 bases between the germline ends. This clone was seen only once. What it binds is not known. Sequencing was performed with immunoSEQ multiplex PCR; in TCRdb, only in-frame clones are kept and a portion is missing. In the table there are 20,000 or so clones, approximately 85% of which are singletons. This specimen consisted of peripheral blood, obtained from a patient treated with photon-based radiotherapy. The chain has TRBV30 and TRBJ1-2; unclear D gene. The sequence was collected from a woman between 45 and 65 years old with pancreatic cancer. Written as DNA, the CDR3 is TGTGCCTGGAGTAGGAGGGTCGGTGGCTACACCTTC. It specifies CAWSRRVGGYTF.